The sequence of this T cell receptor beta chain was determined in a study of T cells in Graves' hyperthyroidism and ophthalmopathy (dated by TCRdb to between 2018 and 2021). Background for the entire study: Peripheral blood was sampled at the time of initial diagnosis, prior to any treatment. TCR V-J signatures able to tell the groups apart were searched for in a discovery cohort of 100 patients, of whom more than 40 had Graves' ophthalmopathy and 55 to 65 had stable Graves' hyperthyroidism. An independent validation cohort of some 18 hyperthyroidism patients and 15 or so patients who later progressed to ophthalmopathy tested prospective prediction of ophthalmopathy. The 75 to 100 discovery patients were divided at random into training and test sets in a 7:3 ratio. The study also compared thyroid tissue and blood T-cell repertoires from several Graves' hyperthyroidism patients. Following sampling, methimazole starting at 30 mg daily was given to hyperthyroidism patients, and high-dose intravenous methylprednisolone was given to ophthalmopathy patients. The paper describes TCR Vbeta CDR3 sequencing of 140 or so peripheral blood samples, made up of 43 ophthalmopathy patients, over 70 hyperthyroidism patients and roughly 17 progressor patients. Here is what the overall study found, with its caveats: No statistical method was used to fix the sample size in advance, and group allocation was not hidden from the investigators. A model built on a 13 V-J signature distinguished ophthalmopathy from stable hyperthyroidism, reaching around 88% sensitivity and around 81% specificity in cross-validation and 80%/75% in testing. In validation, the model predicted progression to ophthalmopathy with over 65% sensitivity and about 72% specificity, a median of 6.5 months before onset. Most expanded thyroid clonotypes (frequency above 0.001) were also detected in blood, a finding suggesting that blood repertoires may reflect thyroid immune responses.

Graves' hyperthyroidism was defined as stable when no progression to ophthalmopathy occurred over 18 months of follow-up. The hyperthyroidism patients were between 18 and 65 years old and newly diagnosed, with a disease duration of less than 2 months. The study excluded patients with uncontrolled infections, other autoimmune diseases, pregnancy or lactation. Diagnoses were based on clinical symptoms, serum thyroxine and TRAb, thyroid ultrasound and orbital computed tomography. PBMCs were isolated from approximately 10 ml of fresh peripheral blood by Ficoll-Paque density gradient centrifugation. Total RNA was extracted with Trizol reagent, and quality was checked on an Agilent 2100 Bioanalyzer. The TCR beta CDR3 regions were amplified from RNA transcripts. The first round of RT-PCR for the TCR CDR3 was performed with the HTBI primer set and the Qiagen OneStep RT-PCR kit. Libraries were constructed in a second round of multiplex PCR, after which size selection and purification were performed. Libraries were sequenced paired-end with 100 bp reads on an Illumina HiSeq2000. As for how the authors treated the data: SOAPnuke was used to process the raw data, with reads discarded if the reads contained adapters or uncalled bases, had a mean Phred below 15, or lacked an exact constant-primer or identifier match. High-quality paired reads were merged using COPE v1.2.5, and each unique nucleotide sequence was defined as a clonotype. Clonotypes were aligned to IMGT TRBV, TRBD and TRBJ reference segments using MiTCR v1.1. The analysis was restricted to V-J combinations with a frequency above 0.0001, which together covered 99.2% of the repertoires. A TCS score was defined as the ratio between F50 (clonal expansion) and ExV (chaos), using BLOSUM62-based TCRdist between CDR3 peptides within each V-J. Welch's t-statistics and random forest reduced 450 to 600 V-J features to 10 to 15, which were used in a naive Bayes classifier (R e1071). The public sequencing data were trimmed at Q25 with fastp and processed into clonotypes with MiXCR by TCRdb, which kept only in-frame beta chains. Every entry covers one CDR3 protein and lists the most common genes and DNA from its rows. For this entry, the V and J calls and clone size follow TCRdb and not the study's own pipeline. For this sample there are around 520,000 distinct CDR3 sequences; 14% appear just once. The ten largest clones add up to 14% of the sample.

The CDR1 and CDR2 encoded by the germline V gene are SGHRS and YFSETQ. The germline V end is reduced by 4 bases and the J end by 2 bases; junction bases left unmatched: 6. The CDR3 runs 15 amino acids, cysteine and phenylalanine included. Just the 45-base CDR3 DNA is kept, in frame starting at base 1. Concerning this clonotype: What antigen it recognizes has not been identified. It has no much larger one-base neighbor in the sample; base qualities were not kept.

The rearranged chain carries TRBV5-1 and TRBJ2-1, with TRBD1 matching 7 junction bases. Sequences were obtained from blood. This receptor was taken from a middle-aged woman with Graves' hyperthyroidism. For the CDR3, the sequence is CASSITGVAYNEQFF. The sequence in DNA is TGCGCCAGCAGCATAACAGGGGTAGCCTACAATGAGCAGTTCTTC. Full variable domain (CDR3 extended with the reference TRBV5-1 and TRBJ2-1 proteins): KAGVTQTPRYLIKTRGQQVTLSCSPISGHRSVSWYQQTPGQGLQFLFEYFSETQRNKGNFPGRFSGRQFSNSRSEMNVSTLELGDSALYLCASSITGVAYNEQFFGPGTRLTVL.